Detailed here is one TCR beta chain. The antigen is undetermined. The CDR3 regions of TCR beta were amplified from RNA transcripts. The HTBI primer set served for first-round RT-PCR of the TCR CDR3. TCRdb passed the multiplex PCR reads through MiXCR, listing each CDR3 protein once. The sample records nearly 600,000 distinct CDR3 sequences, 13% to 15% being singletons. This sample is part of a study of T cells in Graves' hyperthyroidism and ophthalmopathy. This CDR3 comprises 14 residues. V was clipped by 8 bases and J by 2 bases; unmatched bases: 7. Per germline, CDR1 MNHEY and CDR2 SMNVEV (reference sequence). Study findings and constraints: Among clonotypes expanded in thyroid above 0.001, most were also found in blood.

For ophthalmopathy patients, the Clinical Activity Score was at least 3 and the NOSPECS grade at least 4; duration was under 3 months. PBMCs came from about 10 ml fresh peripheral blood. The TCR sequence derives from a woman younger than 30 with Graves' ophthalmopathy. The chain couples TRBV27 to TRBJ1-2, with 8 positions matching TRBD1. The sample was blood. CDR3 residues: CASGRQGPNYGYTF. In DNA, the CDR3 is TGTGCCAGCGGGCGACAGGGGCCAAACTATGGCTACACCTTC.